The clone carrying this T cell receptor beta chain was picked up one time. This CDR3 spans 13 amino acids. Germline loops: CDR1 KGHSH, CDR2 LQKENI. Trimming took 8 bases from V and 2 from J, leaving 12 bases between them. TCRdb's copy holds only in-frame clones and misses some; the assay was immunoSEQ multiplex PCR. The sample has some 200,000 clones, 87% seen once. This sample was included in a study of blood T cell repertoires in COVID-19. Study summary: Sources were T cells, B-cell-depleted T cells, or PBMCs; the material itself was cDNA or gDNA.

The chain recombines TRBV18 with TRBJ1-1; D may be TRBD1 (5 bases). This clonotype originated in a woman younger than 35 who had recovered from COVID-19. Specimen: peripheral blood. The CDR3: CASRGGGNTEAFF. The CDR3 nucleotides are TGTGCCAGCCGTGGGGGGGGTAACACTGAAGCTTTCTTT.